This TCR beta chain was identified in a study of shared T cell receptors in the human thymus. Produced via immunoSEQ multiplex PCR; TCRdb's table is partial and in-frame only. The profile shows hundreds of thousands of clones, approximately 90% of them singletons. The germline CDR1 and CDR2 sequences are LNHDA and SQIVND (reference sequence). The CDR3 spans 14 residues. With V trimmed by 8 bases and J by 5 bases, 8 bases remained unmatched. These sequences were also reported in another study, on human thymus T cells. That work states: Finnish infants who were healthy and having corrective surgery for congenital heart defects made up the donors. Gene usage for V and J segments appeared biased in thymic and blood repertoires.

The V gene is TRBV19, the J gene TRBJ2-1; TRBD2 matches 8 bases. This sequence originates from a boy younger than two with a congenital heart defect. The sample was thymocytes. This CDR3 reads CASRGGRLHNEQFF. The CDR3 DNA reads TGTGCCAGTCGGGGCGGGAGGCTCCACAATGAGCAGTTCTTC.